The T cell receptor (beta chain) described here comes from a study of cytomegalovirus exposure and HLA in healthy donors. Points from the study as a whole: What a later analysis showed was that several of the most significant clusters appeared linked to common viral pathogens.

The PCR contained 60 Vbeta and 13 Jbeta primers. Profiling relied on immunoSEQ multiplex PCR, and the TCRdb table lists in-frame clones only, not all of them. This sample carries 200,000 to 300,000 clones, just under 85% of them seen once, and the ten largest clones take approximately 2%. A word on this clone: Antigen unknown.

The source material was PBMCs. The receptor comes from a woman in her thirties or forties in good health and CMV-seropositive.

DNA of the CDR3: TGTGCCTGGACAAGACCGACTAGCGGGTACTACAATGAGCAGTTCTTC. It specifies CAWTRPTSGYYNEQFF. The chain combines TRBV30 with TRBJ2-1; TRBD2 agrees at 10 bases. J lost 3 bases, V lost 4 bases, and 9 bases had no gene match. The CDR3 runs 16 residues. Germline V gene lookup returns CDR1 GTSNPN and CDR2 SVGIG (reference sequence).